This T cell receptor (beta chain) was sequenced during a study of blood T cell repertoires in COVID-19. Looking at the study overall: COVID-19 samples from acute and convalescent phases originated in the United States, Italy and Spain. Nucleic acid was either cDNA or gDNA, and it came from T cells, B-cell-depleted T cells, or PBMCs.

Methods used by the authors: The assay estimated nucleated cells by amplifying reference gene primers. Produced via immunoSEQ multiplex PCR; TCRdb's table is partial and in-frame only. For V, J and clone size, that table is used; D and trimming come from the DNA. The sample yields some 70,000 clones, 65% to 90% seen once. This CDR3 has 12 amino acids. The germline gives CDR1 SNHLY, CDR2 FYNNEI. The ends were cut back, 4 bases at V and 1 base at J, with 4 bases in the middle. Sequenced: peripheral blood. This TCR was sampled from an older woman with acute or convalescent COVID-19. This sequence joins TRBV2 and TRBJ1-1; no clear D gene. The CDR3 reads CASSVANTEAFF. CDR3 sequence (DNA): TGTGCCAGCAGTGTGGCGAACACTGAAGCTTTCTTT.